This T cell receptor (beta chain) derives from a study of T cells in localized non-small cell lung cancer. Trimming took 4 bases from V and 1 from J; bases not matched to a gene: 2. This CDR3 comprises 15 residues. Germline assignment: CDR1 MNHEY and CDR2 SVGAGI. Findings and caveats of the study: Heterogeneity cannot be ruled out, as sequencing used one tumor region only.

As concerns this clone: As yet, its antigen is unknown.

Data came from immunoSEQ multiplex PCR; TCRdb stores just in-frame clones and leaves some out. The sample carries over 15,000 clones, roughly four fifths recorded once. The sequenced sample was peripheral blood, obtained before any cancer treatment. The source is a female donor of 60 years or more with stage I lung adenocarcinoma. The V gene is TRBV6-5, the J gene TRBJ1-5; TRBD1 matches 9 bases. CDR3 in DNA: TGTGCCAGCAGTTCCGACAGGGGGAGCAATCAGCCCCAGCATTTT. Translated: CASSSDRGSNQPQHF.